The clone carrying this T cell receptor beta chain was detected ten times or more. Its target is not known. This sample is part of a study of T-cell reconstitution after alpha-beta-depleted transplantation in children. General study results and limits: In patients about two months after transplant, alpha-beta T cells reportedly arose from several hundred expanded graft clones.

A library of TCRbeta sequences, prepared with unique molecular identifiers, was generated. TCRdb independently ran MiXCR on the PCR reads; one entry per CDR3 protein. The sample yields some 16,000 distinct CDR3 sequences, just over 5% seen once. The length of the CDR3 is 15 residues. V lost 7 bases to trimming and J lost 3 bases, with 18 bases between them. Germline loops: CDR1 MNHEY, CDR2 SVGAGI. This rearrangement joins TRBV6-5 to TRBJ1-2; D may be TRBD1 (5 bases). The sample consisted of PBMCs, taken before TCRalphabeta/CD19-depleted stem cell transplant. This sequence was found in a boy between 10 and 17 years old with acute lymphoblastic leukemia, due to receive a stem cell transplant. CDR3 residues: CASILSVMGHYGYTF. As DNA, the CDR3 is TGTGCCAGCATTTTATCCGTAATGGGACACTATGGCTACACCTTC.